These 20 T cell receptor beta chains came from one sample sequenced in a study of blood T cell repertoires in COVID-19 (TCRdb year 2020). Library preparation was by the immunoSEQ multiplex PCR assay. TCRdb retrieved this table from immuneACCESS and kept in-frame rearrangements only. Not all clones are present; in checked studies, unresolved V genes account for under half, and no reason is known for the remainder. A total of about 140,000 clones appear in this sample, about 87% of them only once. The ten biggest clones cover about 1.8% of the sample. Sequencing used peripheral blood. Receptors originate from a woman aged 45-65 years with acute or convalescent COVID-19.

The gene calls are TRBV2 and TRBJ1-4; 7 bases fit TRBD1. Germline CDR1 SNHLY, CDR2 FYNNEI. This CDR3 is built from 12 residues. V lost 6 bases to trimming and J lost 5 bases; unmatched junction nucleotides: 0. The CDR3 bases are TGTGCCAGCAGACAGGGGAATGAAAAACTGTTTTTT. Its protein is CASRQGNEKLFF.

This chain links TRBV12-5 with TRBJ1-1; D is ambiguous. The germline V and J ends were trimmed by 1 base and 5 bases, with 11 bases remaining between them. The CDR3 sequence is 14 residues long. Germline CDR1 reads LGHNT; CDR2 reads FRNRAP. CDR3 sequence: CASGLAPGITEAFF. The CDR3 coding sequence is TGTGCTAGTGGTTTGGCGCCGGGTATAACTGAAGCTTTCTTT.

This chain connects TRBV2 to TRBJ1-1; D gene uncertain. Germline loops: CDR1 SNHLY, CDR2 FYNNEI. The CDR3 totals 12 residues. The CDR3: CGSRLGGTEAFF. As DNA, the CDR3 is TGTGGGAGCAGGTTGGGCGGGACTGAAGCTTTCTTT.

The rearrangement uses TRBV5-5 and TRBJ1-1; TRBD1 agrees at 9 bases. Germline trimming cut 0 bases from V and 6 bases from J; bases unmatched to any gene: 9. The CDR3 sequence is 16 residues long. Germline V gene sequence: CDR1 SGHKS, CDR2 YYEKEE (reference sequence). The DNA for the CDR3 is TGTGCCAGCAGCTTGGCATTAGGGACAGGGATCCCTGAAGCTTTCTTT. This codes for CASSLALGTGIPEAFF.

V usage is TRBV11-2 and J usage is TRBJ2-3; the D is unclear. Germline V CDR1 and CDR2: SGHAT, FQNNGV. CDR3 size: 11 residues. V lost 1 base and J 6 bases, leaving 2 bases between the germline ends. CDR3 coding DNA: TGTGCCAGCAGCTTAGCGGATACGCAGTATTTT. It encodes CASSLADTQYF.

The gene calls are TRBV3-1 (or the pseudogene TRBV3-2) and TRBJ1-2; 8 bases map to TRBD1. The CDR3 sequence is 16 residues long. Germline V CDR1 and CDR2: LGHDT, YNNKEL (reference sequence). V shed 0 bases and J 8 bases; nucleotides not matched to a gene: 11. The CDR3 nucleotides are TGTGCCAGCAGCCAAGATGGCACAGGGGGTGGCCAGGGCTACACCTTC. Its protein is CASSQDGTGGGQGYTF.

V usage is TRBV19 and J usage is TRBJ2-5, with D perhaps TRBD2 (6 bases). Deletions cut 3 bases from V and 5 bases from J, with 13 bases between. Looked up from germline, CDR1 is LNHDA and CDR2 is SQIVND (reference sequence). CDR3 length: 14 residues. The CDR3 here is CASSMGGARETQYF. The CDR3 DNA follows: TGTGCCAGTAGTATGGGCGGGGCTCGGGAGACCCAGTACTTC. The full variable domain, completed using reference TRBV19 and TRBJ2-5, is DGGITQSPKYLFRKEGQNVTLSCEQNLNHDAMYWYRQDPGQGLRLIYYSQIVNDFQKGDIAEGYSVSREKKESFPLTVTSAQKNPTAFYLCASSMGGARETQYFGPGTRLLVL.

The chain joins TRBV6-5 to TRBJ1-1; a weak D match, TRBD1 (5 bases). CDR3 length equals 13 residues. The ends were cut back, 7 bases at V and 3 bases at J, with 12 bases in the middle. Looked up from germline, CDR1 is MNHEY and CDR2 is SVGAGI. The CDR3 spells CASKGPGDTEAFF. The DNA for the CDR3 is TGTGCCAGCAAAGGGCCGGGGGACACTGAAGCTTTCTTT.

The chain links TRBV7-3 to TRBJ2-2; D may be TRBD1 (5 bases). The CDR3 runs 15 residues. Trimming pared 3 bases from V and 5 bases from J, leaving 13 bases between. Germline values: CDR1 SGHTA, CDR2 FQGTGA. CDR3 in amino acids: CASSLGLGVTGELFF. The DNA of the CDR3 is TGTGCCAGCAGCTTGGGGCTAGGTGTGACCGGGGAGCTGTTTTTT.

The rearrangement links TRBV27 to TRBJ2-7; TRBD1 is a possible D gene (5 bases). The germline CDR1 and CDR2 sequences are MNHEY and SMNVEV (reference sequence). The CDR3 is 12 amino acids. V was pared by 6 bases and J by 6 bases, with 12 bases between. CDR3 bases: TGTGCCAGCAGCCCTCAGGGAATCGAGCAGTACTTC. Protein: CASSPQGIEQYF.

The chain is built from TRBV5-6 and TRBJ2-1; D is unresolved. Germline CDR1 SGHDT, CDR2 YYEEEE. Trimming removed 3 bases from V and 10 bases from J, with 14 bases in between. This CDR3 is built from 13 residues. CDR3 coding DNA: TGTGCCAGCAGCTGGCTGGCGGCCGGGGAGCAGTTCTTC. Translation gives CASSWLAAGEQFF.

The chain combines TRBV6-5 with TRBJ1-1, with D possibly being TRBD1 (5 bases). Germline CDR1 MNHEY, CDR2 SVGAGI. The V and J ends lost 3 bases and 3 bases respectively, with 8 bases between them. The CDR3 runs to 13 residues. The CDR3 sequence is CASSYSGYTEAFF. The CDR3 bases are TGTGCCAGCAGTTATTCAGGGTACACTGAAGCTTTCTTT.

The rearrangement links TRBV9 to TRBJ1-4; tentative D call: TRBD1 (5 bases). Germline V gene data show CDR1 as SGDLS and CDR2 as YYNGEE. V shed 1 base and J shed 6 bases, with 13 bases lying between them. The CDR3 has 15 residues. This CDR3 is CASSVYGATDEKLFF. For the CDR3, the DNA is TGTGCCAGCAGCGTATATGGGGCGACTGATGAAAAACTGTTTTTT.

The rearrangement uses TRBV7-2 and TRBJ1-6, with 7 bases identical to TRBD1. Germline CDR1 reads SGHTA; CDR2 reads FQGNSA. After removal of 1 base from V and 7 bases from J, the junction contained 4 bases not matched to a gene. The CDR3 runs 15 residues. The CDR3 sequence is CASSLEGTENSPLHF. CDR3 nucleotide sequence: TGTGCCAGCAGCTTAGAGGGGACAGAGAATTCACCCCTCCACTTT.

This clone was found once. The chain combines TRBV5-4 with TRBJ1-6, with D maybe TRBD1 (6 bases). This CDR3 has 15 residues. Trimming removed 4 bases from V and 5 bases from J, with 13 bases in between. Germline loops: CDR1 SGHNT, CDR2 YYREEE (reference sequence). The CDR3 bases are TGTGCCAGCAGCCGGAACAGGGACGATAATTCACCCCTCCACTTT. Protein: CASSRNRDDNSPLHF.

The genes are TRBV3-1 (or the pseudogene TRBV3-2) and TRBJ1-1; D not resolved. This CDR3 spans 11 amino acids. V was shortened by 1 base and J by 7 bases, with 4 bases between the two germline ends. CDR1 is LGHDT, CDR2 YNNKEL, per germline (reference sequence). CDR3 nucleotide sequence: TGTGCCAGCAGCCAAGTCGGTGAAGCTTTCTTT. Translating it yields CASSQVGEAFF.

This chain links TRBV7-6 with TRBJ2-7, with a weak D call TRBD1 (6 bases). The V end lost 6 bases, the J end lost 3 bases, and 21 bases lay between the germline ends. The CDR3 has 16 amino acids. CDR1 is SGHVS and CDR2 is FNYEAQ in the germline V gene. Written as DNA, the CDR3 is TGTGCCAGCAGTTTGACAGGATGGACACTCGTCTACGAGCAGTACTTC. It is translated as CASSLTGWTLVYEQYF. The full variable domain, its missing parts supplied by reference TRBV7-6 and TRBJ2-7, is GAGVSQSPRYKVTKRGQDVALRCDPISGHVSLYWYRQALGQGPEFLTYFNYEAQQDKSGLPNDRFSAERPEGSISTLTIQRTEQRDSAMYRCASSLTGWTLVYEQYFGPGTRLTVT.

The chain uses TRBV6-2 or TRBV6-3 and TRBJ1-5; 12 nucleotides agree with TRBD1. V dropped 2 bases and J dropped 6; count of bases not matched to a gene: 11. Looked up from germline, CDR1 is MNHEY and CDR2 is SVGEGT. This CDR3 comprises 18 residues. The CDR3 is CASSYGDRGRTFFQPQHF. DNA of the CDR3: TGTGCCAGCAGTTACGGGGACAGGGGGCGCACGTTTTTTCAGCCCCAGCATTTT.

This sequence joins TRBV30 and TRBJ2-1, with 9 bases that match TRBD2. The CDR3 totals 14 residues. With 1 base clipped from V and 6 bases from J, the junction kept 4 bases outside the gene matches. CDR1 and CDR2 (germline): GTSNPN, SVGIG (reference sequence). For the CDR3, the DNA is TGTGCCTGGAGTGCGGCGGGGGGGCGCAATGAGCAGTTCTTC. This sequence encodes CAWSAAGGRNEQFF.

The rearrangement links TRBV9 to TRBJ1-2; TRBD1 matches at 9 bases. This CDR3 has 17 amino acids. Germline CDR1 reads SGDLS; CDR2 reads YYNGEE. With 2 bases clipped from V and 8 bases from J, the junction kept 16 bases outside the gene matches. The CDR3 nucleotides read TGTGCCAGCAGCGTGAGGACAGGGGTCCCTTTCGGAGGCGGCTACACCTTC. This encodes CASSVRTGVPFGGGYTF.